Below are 25 T cell receptor beta chains sequenced from a single sample in a study of radiotherapy plus CTLA-4 blockade in lung cancer. Generated by immunoSEQ multiplex PCR, the TCRdb table keeps only in-frame clones and is missing some. The top ten clones hold 14% to 15% of a sample with under 100,000 clones, around four fifths of them seen once. The material sequenced was peripheral blood, taken from a patient treated with radiotherapy plus ipilimumab. These receptors all come from a human donor with non-small cell lung cancer that progressed on radiotherapy plus ipilimumab.

The chain joins TRBV2 to TRBJ1-4, with a weak D call TRBD1 (6 bases). This CDR3 comprises 15 residues. Looked up from germline, CDR1 is SNHLY and CDR2 is FYNNEI. Trimming cost V 0 bases and J 5 bases, with 10 bases left between them. CDR3 sequence (DNA): TGTGCCAGCAGTGAAGCGGGGGCATGGAATGAAAAACTGTTTTTT. Translating it yields CASSEAGAWNEKLFF.

The chain employs TRBV4-2 and TRBJ1-1, with 7 bases fitting TRBD1. Germline CDR1 LGHNA, CDR2 YNFKEQ. Trimming took 0 bases from V and 1 from J; bases not matched to a gene: 2. The CDR3 is made up of 15 amino acids. Here the CDR3 reads CASSQDRTGNTEAFF. Written as DNA, the CDR3 is TGTGCCAGCAGCCAAGATAGGACAGGGAACACTGAAGCTTTCTTT.

V and J are TRBV30 and TRBJ2-4; D might be TRBD2 (7 bases). Trimming stripped 7 bases from V and 0 bases from J, with 16 bases between. The CDR3 consists of 15 residues. The germline gives CDR1 GTSNPN, CDR2 SVGIG (reference sequence). CDR3 DNA: TGTGCCTCGAGGGGGGGAGCTCTAGCCAAAAACATTCAGTACTTC. Protein sequence: CASRGGALAKNIQYF.

This clone came up a few times. This chain uses TRBV9 with TRBJ1-2; 7 bases align to TRBD1. Germline CDR1 is SGDLS and CDR2 is YYNGEE. The CDR3 has 15 amino acids. Trimming cost V 0 bases and J 0 bases; bases outside gene matches: 2. The CDR3 protein is CASSVGDRANYGYTF. The DNA of the CDR3 is TGTGCCAGCAGCGTAGGGGACAGAGCTAACTATGGCTACACCTTC. The full variable domain, rest sourced from reference TRBV9 and TRBJ1-2, is DSGVTQTPKHLITATGQRVTLRCSPRSGDLSVYWYQQSLDQGLQFLIQYYNGEERAKGNILERFSAQQFPDLHSELNLSSLELGDSALYFCASSVGDRANYGYTFGSGTRLTVV.

The chain recombines TRBV6-1 with TRBJ1-5; possibly TRBD1 for D (6 bases). Germline V CDR1 and CDR2: MNHNS, SASEGT. Trimming shortened V by 0 bases and J by 15 bases, and 18 bases separated the two germline ends. CDR3 length: 14 amino acids. CDR3 in amino acids: CASSEAAGAVLGHF. The CDR3 nucleotides read TGTGCCAGCAGTGAAGCGGCGGGGGCAGTCCTCGGGCATTTT.

The chain has TRBV15 and TRBJ2-7, with a possible D match to TRBD1 (6 bases). V was cut by 0 bases and J by 4 bases, with 16 bases left in between. Germline CDR1 reads LNHNV; CDR2 reads YYDKDF (reference sequence). The CDR3 is 16 amino acids. This chain's CDR3 is CATSRDGQGHRYEQYF. The CDR3, as DNA: TGTGCCACCAGCAGAGATGGGCAGGGGCATCGGTACGAGCAGTACTTC.

J is TRBJ2-7 and V is TRBV25-1; TRBD1 agrees at 9 bases. After removal of 4 bases from V and 2 bases from J, the junction contained 15 bases not matched to a gene. Germline CDR1 is MGHDK and CDR2 is SYGVNS. This CDR3 spans 18 amino acids. The CDR3: CASSGTGGKTHMAYEQYF. Written as DNA, the CDR3 is TGTGCCAGCAGTGGAACAGGGGGCAAGACTCACATGGCCTACGAGCAGTACTTC.

The chain joins TRBV6-1 to TRBJ1-2, with no clear D. With 6 bases removed from V and 0 bases from J, the gap between germline ends came to 5 bases. This CDR3 has 12 residues. Germline V gene lookup returns CDR1 MNHNS and CDR2 SASEGT. CDR3 residues: CASSRANYGYTF. The CDR3 DNA is TGTGCCAGCAGCCGGGCTAACTATGGCTACACCTTC.

The CDR3 reads CASRPAGTGVPYGYTF. DNA of the CDR3: TGTGCCAGCAGGCCAGCCGGGACAGGGGTACCCTATGGCTACACCTTC. The rearrangement links TRBV28 to TRBJ1-2; 10 bases are shared with TRBD1. The CDR3 loop spans 16 amino acids. The germline CDR1 and CDR2 sequences are MDHEN and SYDVKM. Trimming cost V 6 bases and J 4 bases; bases outside gene matches: 11.

The chain couples TRBV7-2 to TRBJ2-5; 7 positions match TRBD2. Germline loops: CDR1 SGHTA, CDR2 FQGNSA. The CDR3 extends over 14 amino acids. V lost 1 base, J lost 6 bases, and 5 bases stayed unmatched. The CDR3 DNA follows: TGTGCCAGCAGCTTAGGTCAGGGAGGGCAGACCCAGTACTTC. Protein: CASSLGQGGQTQYF.

This chain uses TRBV14 with TRBJ1-1; 7 bases map to TRBD1. Losses at the gene ends were 4 bases for V and 3 bases for J; bases not matched to a gene: 8. Per the germline V gene, CDR1 is SGHDN and CDR2 is FVKESK. This CDR3 has 15 amino acids. CDR3 sequence (DNA): TGTGCCAGCAGCCGAACACAGGGGCGGGACACTGAAGCTTTCTTT. Protein sequence: CASSRTQGRDTEAFF.

This chain uses TRBV5-1 with TRBJ2-7; D remains unclear. Trimming took 2 bases from V and 0 from J, leaving 9 bases between them. The CDR3 runs to 14 residues. CDR1 SGHRS and CDR2 YFSETQ come from the germline V gene. The CDR3 reads CASSLSHSSYEQYF. CDR3 coding DNA: TGCGCCAGCAGCTTATCCCATAGCTCCTACGAGCAGTACTTC.

CDR3 residues: CASSFFGGPDTEAFF. In DNA, the CDR3 is TGTGCCAGCAGCTTTTTCGGGGGCCCTGACACTGAAGCTTTCTTT. The chain carries TRBV7-8 and TRBJ1-1; D may be TRBD1 (6 bases). The CDR3 sequence is 15 residues long. Germline-derived CDR1 and CDR2 are SGHVS and FQNEAQ. V gave up 3 bases and J gave up 3 bases, with 14 bases separating them.

The chain links TRBV5-1 to TRBJ2-2, with D maybe TRBD2 (6 bases). Germline values: CDR1 SGHRS, CDR2 YFSETQ. V lost 5 bases and J lost 5, with 10 bases in between. This CDR3 has 13 amino acids. Here the CDR3 reads CASRLAGTGELFF. As DNA, the CDR3 is TGCGCCAGCAGACTAGCAGGTACCGGGGAGCTGTTTTTT.

The J gene is TRBJ2-3, the V gene TRBV7-9, with TRBD1 matching over 9 bases. CDR3 length: 16 amino acids. J was trimmed by 2 bases and V by 5 bases; bases with no gene match: 8. Germline assignment: CDR1 SEHNR and CDR2 FQNEAQ (reference sequence). The chain's CDR3 is CASSPLWDRATDTQYF. In DNA form, the CDR3 reads TGTGCCAGCAGCCCCCTGTGGGACAGGGCCACAGATACGCAGTATTTT.

This rearrangement joins TRBV7-2 to TRBJ2-7; D is ambiguous. Germline CDR1 reads SGHTA; CDR2 reads FQGNSA. V lost 5 bases and J 6 bases, leaving 14 bases between the germline ends. This CDR3 is 13 amino acids long. CDR3 sequence reads: CASSILSVSEQYF. In DNA form, the CDR3 reads TGTGCCAGCAGCATCCTATCGGTGAGCGAGCAGTACTTC. Full variable domain (rest looked up from reference TRBV7-2 and TRBJ2-7): GAGVSQSPSNKVTEKGKDVELRCDPISGHTALYWYRQSLGQGLEFLIYFQGNSAPDKSGLPSDRFSAERTGGSVSTLTIQRTQQEDSAVYLCASSILSVSEQYFGPGTRLTVT.

The rearrangement uses TRBV6-5 and TRBJ2-7; maybe TRBD2 (6 bases). There are 15 residues in the CDR3. CDR1 is MNHEY, CDR2 SVGAGI, per germline. Trimming stripped 6 bases from V and 9 bases from J, with 24 bases between. The CDR3 DNA reads as TGTGCCAGCAGCCGGGCGGGGCAGGGACCCTCGGGGCAGTACTTC. This encodes CASSRAGQGPSGQYF.

This clone was recorded a few times. CDR3 sequence: CAWKIQGFGPLSPLHF. The CDR3, as DNA: TGTGCCTGGAAAATACAGGGGTTTGGTCCCCTTTCACCCCTCCACTTT. V gene TRBV30 combines with J gene TRBJ1-6; TRBD1 matches at 7 bases. CDR3 length equals 16 residues. The germline V gene encodes CDR1 GTSNPN and CDR2 SVGIG (reference sequence). Losses at the gene ends were 4 bases for V and 9 bases for J; bases not matched to a gene: 15. The complete variable domain, with remaining parts taken from reference TRBV30 and TRBJ1-6, reads SQTIHQWPATLVQPVGSPLSLECTVEGTSNPNLYWYRQAAGRGLQLLFYSVGIGQISSEVPQNLSASRPQDRQFILSSKKLLLSDSGFYLCAWKIQGFGPLSPLHFGNGTRLTVT.

As to this clone: Other DNA sequences in this sample translate to the same CDR3. The chain couples TRBV5-1 to TRBJ1-1, with 7 bases matching TRBD1. The CDR3 is 16 residues long. CDR1 and CDR2 from the germline V gene are SGHRS and YFSETQ. J gave up 4 bases and V 3 bases, and 12 bases lay outside the gene matches. The CDR3 loop is CASSSLLTGEGTEAFF. Here the CDR3 DNA reads TGCGCCAGCAGCTCTCTACTCACAGGGGAGGGCACTGAAGCTTTCTTT. The full variable domain, with the rest looked up from reference TRBV5-1 and TRBJ1-1, is KAGVTQTPRYLIKTRGQQVTLSCSPISGHRSVSWYQQTPGQGLQFLFEYFSETQRNKGNFPGRFSGRQFSNSRSEMNVSTLELGDSALYLCASSSLLTGEGTEAFFGQGTRLTVV.

CDR3 protein: CASSQDGRGYTF. CDR3 coding DNA: TGCGCCAGCAGCCAAGATGGTAGGGGCTACACCTTC. The rearrangement links TRBV4-3 to TRBJ1-2; D gene unclear. V was cut by 0 bases and J by 8 bases, with 7 bases left in between. The germline gives CDR1 LGHNA, CDR2 YSLEER. The CDR3 extends over 12 amino acids.

J is TRBJ1-1 and V is TRBV9; 7 bases line up with TRBD1. Germline assignment: CDR1 SGDLS and CDR2 YYNGEE. V shed 0 bases, J shed 2 bases, and the junction held 1 base outside the gene matches. The CDR3 spans 14 residues. In DNA form, the CDR3 reads TGTGCCAGCAGCGTAGCAGGGGGAAACACTGAAGCTTTCTTT. Translated: CASSVAGGNTEAFF.

This chain connects TRBV11-3 to TRBJ2-1; 8 bases match TRBD2. Germline assignment: CDR1 SGHNT and CDR2 YENEEA. V trimming: 5 bases; J trimming: 4 bases; junction bases outside the gene matches: 10. The CDR3 length is 16 residues. The CDR3 region has the DNA TGTGCCAGCAGCGCCCTGAGCGGGAGTTCATACAATGAGCAGTTCTTC. Encoded protein: CASSALSGSSYNEQFF.

The genes are TRBV7-8 and TRBJ1-1; D ambiguous. This CDR3 has 14 residues. Deletions cut 1 base from V and 4 bases from J, with 10 bases between. The germline gives CDR1 SGHVS, CDR2 FQNEAQ. Here the CDR3 DNA reads TGTGCCAGCAGCTTAGAACCGGGAACCACTGAAGCTTTCTTT. This codes for CASSLEPGTTEAFF.

This chain connects TRBV4-2 to TRBJ2-7; TRBD2 matches 11 bases. The CDR3 totals 18 residues. V lost 0 bases and J lost 3; bases outside the gene matches: 10. Germline CDR1 LGHNA, CDR2 YNFKEQ. The DNA for the CDR3 is TGTGCCAGCAGCCAAGATCCTCTGCTAGCGGGGGGTATCTACGAGCAGTACTTC. This translates into CASSQDPLLAGGIYEQYF.

The DNA of the CDR3 is TGTGCCACGCACACCAGGCGGGATGAAAAACTGTTTTTT. Amino acids: CATHTRRDEKLFF. The chain links TRBV10-3 to TRBJ1-4; D remains ambiguous. V was trimmed by 10 bases and J by 6 bases, leaving 15 bases between them. Germline loops: CDR1 ENHRY, CDR2 SYGVKD. The CDR3 has 13 residues.